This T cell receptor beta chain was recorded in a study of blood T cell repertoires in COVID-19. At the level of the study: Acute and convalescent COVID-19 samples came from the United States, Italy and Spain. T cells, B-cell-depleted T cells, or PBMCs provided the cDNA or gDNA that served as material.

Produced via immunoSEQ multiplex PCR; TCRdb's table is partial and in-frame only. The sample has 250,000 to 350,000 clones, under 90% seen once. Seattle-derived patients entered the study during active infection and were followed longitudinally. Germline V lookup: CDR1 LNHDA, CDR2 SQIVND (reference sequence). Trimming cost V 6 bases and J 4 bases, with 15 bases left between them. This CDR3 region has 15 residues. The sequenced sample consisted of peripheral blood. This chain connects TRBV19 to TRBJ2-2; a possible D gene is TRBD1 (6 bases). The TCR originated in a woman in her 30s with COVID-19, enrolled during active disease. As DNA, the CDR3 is TGTGCCAGTAGGGAAGGGCGACAGGTCACCGGGGAGCTGTTTTTT. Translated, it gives CASREGRQVTGELFF.